This T cell receptor (beta chain) comes out of a study of T cell responses to AZD1222 COVID-19 vaccine. Findings of the study overall: White British donors predominated, females outnumbered males, and clonal diversity was possibly underestimated. In the spike-specific TCR repertoire, nearly half reportedly target unmutated variant regions. Spike-specific TCRs gained breadth and depth after people received two AZD1222 doses.

CDR1 SGHTA and CDR2 FQGNSA come from the germline V gene. The CDR3 runs to 12 residues. V dropped 4 bases and J dropped 3 bases, with 7 bases sitting between them. Pooling was applied to second doses at about 4 or about 12 weeks. Clones were read by immunoSEQ multiplex PCR, and TCRdb kept only the in-frame ones, dropping some. This sample has about 140,000 clones, with more than 85% found just once. Turning to this clone: Its specificity is not known.

The V call is TRBV7-2, the J call TRBJ2-7; TRBD2 might be the D (6 bases). Material: peripheral blood, obtained 28 days after the second AZD1222 dose. The clonotype comes from an adult who received the AZD1222 COVID-19 vaccine. The CDR3 region is CASSSGVYEQYF. CDR3 in DNA: TGTGCCAGCAGCTCGGGGGTCTACGAGCAGTACTTC.